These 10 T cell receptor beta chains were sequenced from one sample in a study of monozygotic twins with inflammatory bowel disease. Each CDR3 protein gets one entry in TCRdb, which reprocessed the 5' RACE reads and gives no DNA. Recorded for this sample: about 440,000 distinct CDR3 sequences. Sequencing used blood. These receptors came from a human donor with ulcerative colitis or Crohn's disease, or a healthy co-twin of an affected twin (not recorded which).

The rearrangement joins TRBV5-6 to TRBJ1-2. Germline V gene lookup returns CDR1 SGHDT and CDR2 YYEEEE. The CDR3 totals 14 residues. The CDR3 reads CASTSEGINYGYTF.

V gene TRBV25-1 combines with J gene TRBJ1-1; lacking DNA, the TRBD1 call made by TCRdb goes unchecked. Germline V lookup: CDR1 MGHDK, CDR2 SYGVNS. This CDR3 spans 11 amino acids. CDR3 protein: CASGHRGEAFF. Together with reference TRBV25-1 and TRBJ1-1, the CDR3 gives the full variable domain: EADIYQTPRYLVIGTGKKITLECSQTMGHDKMYWYQQDPGMELHLIHYSYGVNSTEKGDLSSESTVSRIRTEHFPLTLESARPSHTSQYLCASGHRGEAFFGQGTRLTVV.

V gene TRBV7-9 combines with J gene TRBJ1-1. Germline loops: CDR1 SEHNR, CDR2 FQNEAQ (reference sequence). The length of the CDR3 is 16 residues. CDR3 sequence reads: CASSLGEGTPNTEAFF.

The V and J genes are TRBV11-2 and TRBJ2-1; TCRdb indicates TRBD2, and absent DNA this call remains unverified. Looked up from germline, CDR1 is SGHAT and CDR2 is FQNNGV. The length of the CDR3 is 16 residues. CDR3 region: CASSTLTSGRAHEQFF.

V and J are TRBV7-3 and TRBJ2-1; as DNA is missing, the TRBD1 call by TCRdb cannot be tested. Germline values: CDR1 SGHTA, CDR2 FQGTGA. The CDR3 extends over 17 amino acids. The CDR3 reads CASSLTPWDRVDDEQFF.

CDR3 residues: CASSGQVREQYF. The gene calls are TRBV25-1 and TRBJ2-7. This CDR3 region has 12 residues. Germline CDR1 and CDR2: MGHDK and SYGVNS.

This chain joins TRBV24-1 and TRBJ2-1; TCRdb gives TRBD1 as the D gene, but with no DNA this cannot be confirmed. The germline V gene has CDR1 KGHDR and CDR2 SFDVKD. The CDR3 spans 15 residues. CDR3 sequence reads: CATSGRQGAISEQFF.

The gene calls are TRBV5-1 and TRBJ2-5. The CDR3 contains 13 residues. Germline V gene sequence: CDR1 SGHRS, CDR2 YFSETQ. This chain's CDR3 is CASREEFEETQYF. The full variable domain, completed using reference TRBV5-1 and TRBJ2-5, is KAGVTQTPRYLIKTRGQQVTLSCSPISGHRSVSWYQQTPGQGLQFLFEYFSETQRNKGNFPGRFSGRQFSNSRSEMNVSTLELGDSALYLCASREEFEETQYFGPGTRLLVL.

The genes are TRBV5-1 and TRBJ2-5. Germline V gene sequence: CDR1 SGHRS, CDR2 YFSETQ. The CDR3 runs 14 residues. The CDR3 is CASSPLGIQETQYF.

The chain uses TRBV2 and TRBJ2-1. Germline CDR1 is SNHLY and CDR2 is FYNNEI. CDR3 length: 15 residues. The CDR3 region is CASSGAVSAYNEQFF.